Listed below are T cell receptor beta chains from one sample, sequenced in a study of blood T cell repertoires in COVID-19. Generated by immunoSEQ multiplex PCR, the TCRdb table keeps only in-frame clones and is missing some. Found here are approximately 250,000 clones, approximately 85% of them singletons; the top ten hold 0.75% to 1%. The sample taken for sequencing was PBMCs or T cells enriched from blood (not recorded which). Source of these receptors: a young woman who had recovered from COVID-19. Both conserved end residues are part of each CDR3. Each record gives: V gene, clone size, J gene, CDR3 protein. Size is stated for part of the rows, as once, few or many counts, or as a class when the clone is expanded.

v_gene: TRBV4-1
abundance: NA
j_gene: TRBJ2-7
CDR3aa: CASSRTLSGYEQYF

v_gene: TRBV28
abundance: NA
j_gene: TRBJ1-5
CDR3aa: CASSFPGREPQHF

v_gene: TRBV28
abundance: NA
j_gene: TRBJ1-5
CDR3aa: CASSSPLSRGGGQPQHF

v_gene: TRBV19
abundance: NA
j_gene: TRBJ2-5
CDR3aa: CASSIDLAQTSQETQYF

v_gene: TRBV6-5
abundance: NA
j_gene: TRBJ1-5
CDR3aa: CASSRQGSNQPQHF

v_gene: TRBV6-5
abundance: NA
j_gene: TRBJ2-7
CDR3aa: CASSYNGRDYEQYF

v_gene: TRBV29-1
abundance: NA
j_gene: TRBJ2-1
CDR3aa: CSVLKDRGLVF

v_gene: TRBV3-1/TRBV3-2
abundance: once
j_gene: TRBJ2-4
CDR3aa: CASSQSPNIQYF

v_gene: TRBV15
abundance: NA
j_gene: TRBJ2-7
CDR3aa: CATSTGQGNFHEQYF

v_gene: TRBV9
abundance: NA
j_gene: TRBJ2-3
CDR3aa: CASSEDGADTQYF

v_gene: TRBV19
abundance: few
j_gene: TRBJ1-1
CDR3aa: CASSHLRTGGQSEAFF

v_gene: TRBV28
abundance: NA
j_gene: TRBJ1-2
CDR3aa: CASSLLVLYGYTF

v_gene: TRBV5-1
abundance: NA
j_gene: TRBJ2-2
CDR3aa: CASSLFPGQANTGELFF

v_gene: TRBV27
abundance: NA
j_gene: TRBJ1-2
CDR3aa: CATTGQGEWGYTF

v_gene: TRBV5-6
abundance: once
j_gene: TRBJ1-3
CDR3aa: CASSLFEGSTGNTIYF

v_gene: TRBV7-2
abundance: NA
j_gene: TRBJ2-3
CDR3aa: CASSSRLTGTDTQYF

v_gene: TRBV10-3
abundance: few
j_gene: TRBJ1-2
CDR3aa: CAIRDTRGRLYGYTF

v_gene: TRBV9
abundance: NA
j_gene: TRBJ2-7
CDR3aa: CASSVLAGSSYEQYF

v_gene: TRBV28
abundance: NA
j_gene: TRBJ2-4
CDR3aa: CASSSEGDRVLKNIQYF

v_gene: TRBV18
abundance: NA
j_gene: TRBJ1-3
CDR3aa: CASVGRSTGTYSSGNTIYF

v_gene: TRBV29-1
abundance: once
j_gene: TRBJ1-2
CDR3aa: CSVESTGIRDYGYTF

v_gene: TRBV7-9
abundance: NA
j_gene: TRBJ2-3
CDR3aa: CASSSQGGGTDTQYF

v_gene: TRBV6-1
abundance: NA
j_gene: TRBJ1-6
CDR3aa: CASSDLQGLTVSPLHF

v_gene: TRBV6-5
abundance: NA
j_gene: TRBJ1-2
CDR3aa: CASREVLYGYTF

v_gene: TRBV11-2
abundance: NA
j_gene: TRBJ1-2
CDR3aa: CASSLRGGATGYTF

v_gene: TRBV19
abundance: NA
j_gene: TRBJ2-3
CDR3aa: CASIRTGTDTQYF

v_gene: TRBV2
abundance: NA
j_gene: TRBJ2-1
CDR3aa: CASSENGAGGRGEQFF

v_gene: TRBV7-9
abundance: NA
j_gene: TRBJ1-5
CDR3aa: CASSLRDQPQHF

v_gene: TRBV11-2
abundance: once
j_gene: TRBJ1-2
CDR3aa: CASSSKDRSYGYTF

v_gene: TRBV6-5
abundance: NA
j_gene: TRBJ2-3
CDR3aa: CASSFGQGSTDTQYF

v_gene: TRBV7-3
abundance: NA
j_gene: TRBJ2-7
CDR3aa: CASSLTPGALYEQYF

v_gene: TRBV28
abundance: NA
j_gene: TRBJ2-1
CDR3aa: CASSSPGLGAVSGRANNEQFF

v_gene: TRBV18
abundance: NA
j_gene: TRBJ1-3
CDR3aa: CASSPLKQATHSGNTIYF

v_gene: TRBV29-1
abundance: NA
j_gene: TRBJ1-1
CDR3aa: CSVEDPRDRARVNTEAFF

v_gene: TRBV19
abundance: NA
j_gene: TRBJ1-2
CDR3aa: CASSTGQLYGYTF

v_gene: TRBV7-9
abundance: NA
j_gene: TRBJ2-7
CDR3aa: CASSPTTSGGPTYEQYF

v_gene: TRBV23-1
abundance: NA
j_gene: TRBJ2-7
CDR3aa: CASSQRTTIYEQYF

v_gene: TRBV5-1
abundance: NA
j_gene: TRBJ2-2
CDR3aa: CASSSGTTTGELFF

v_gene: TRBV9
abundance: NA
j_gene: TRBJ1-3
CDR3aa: CASNKNSGNTIYF

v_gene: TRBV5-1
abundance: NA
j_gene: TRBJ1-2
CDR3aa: CASSLATGIDGYTF

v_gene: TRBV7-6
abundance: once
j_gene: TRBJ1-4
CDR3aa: CASSYRSDRNEKLFF

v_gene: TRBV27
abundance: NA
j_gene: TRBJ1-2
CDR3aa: CASSWALSGALYGYTF